Reported below is one T cell receptor (beta chain). Its recognized antigen is unknown. No per-base quality is available; no much larger clone lies one base away. The CDR3 runs 17 amino acids, cysteine and phenylalanine included. Kept here is only the CDR3 DNA, which spans 51 bases and is read in frame from base 1. The germline V gene gives CDR1 as SGHRS and CDR2 as YFSETQ. The V end gives up 1 base and the J end 0 bases, leaving 10 bases in the junction not matched to a gene. Separate from the roughly 700-subject first cohort, the validation cohort of 90 to 150 subjects was the group to which the donors belonged. This sample was included in a study of cytomegalovirus exposure and HLA in healthy donors (dated by TCRdb to the late 2010s). Regarding the study in general: A later analysis indicated that the 90 to 150 validation repertoires were generated on the platform also employed for the roughly 720 repertoires of the first cohort. The study aimed to test whether cataloging public T cell receptors could reveal signatures of past pathogen exposure. In addition to the first cohort of 666 subjects, a separate validation cohort of some 120 different subjects was used. High-throughput TCR immunosequencing, statistical association of individual TCRs with disease status, and machine learning were combined to predict cytomegalovirus infection status. Results the study describes overall, beyond this receptor: Of the cluster scores, roughly 93% were above 0 in a later analysis, which found that TCRs clustered in the first cohort also tended to co-occur in the 95 to 150 validation repertoires. Cytomegalovirus status was reported to be diagnosed by the classifier with high specificity and sensitivity in both the original and validation cohorts. A later analysis lacked HLA typing for the validation cohort, so it scored co-occurrence in that cohort across all 120 repertoires. The authors suggested that the approach could potentially be generalized to other disease states and immunological phenotypes. In the study, around 160 TCR beta chains were listed as associated with cytomegalovirus. In vitro tests confirmed that a few of the cytomegalovirus-associated TCR beta chains recognize cytomegalovirus antigens. Most TCR sequences were seen in very few donors, while some public TCRs were found in many individuals.

The library was built by means of the immunoSEQ multiplex PCR assay. As for how the authors treated the data: To diagnose cytomegalovirus status from the catalog of TCR beta chain sequences, a statistical classification framework was built. What TCRdb holds here is the immuneACCESS table cut down to in-frame rearrangements. Part of the clones is not present; checked against another copy, under half of the missing clones reflect an unresolved V gene, and the others are unexplained. The V and J calls and clone size were taken over from that table, and D and trimming were inferred from the DNA. The sample table records 110,000 or so clones; 90% to 97% of these occur just once. The ten most abundant clones make up 0.67% of the sample.

The sequence links TRBV5-1 to TRBJ2-7; 7 central bases correspond to TRBD2. The sample taken for sequencing was PBMCs. The receptor was derived from a woman aged 18-35 years in good health and CMV-seronegative. The DNA is as follows: TGCGCCAGCAGCTTGACACCCCCCGGGGGGAGCTCCTACGAGCAGTACTTC. Translated, it reads CASSLTPPGGSSYEQYF.